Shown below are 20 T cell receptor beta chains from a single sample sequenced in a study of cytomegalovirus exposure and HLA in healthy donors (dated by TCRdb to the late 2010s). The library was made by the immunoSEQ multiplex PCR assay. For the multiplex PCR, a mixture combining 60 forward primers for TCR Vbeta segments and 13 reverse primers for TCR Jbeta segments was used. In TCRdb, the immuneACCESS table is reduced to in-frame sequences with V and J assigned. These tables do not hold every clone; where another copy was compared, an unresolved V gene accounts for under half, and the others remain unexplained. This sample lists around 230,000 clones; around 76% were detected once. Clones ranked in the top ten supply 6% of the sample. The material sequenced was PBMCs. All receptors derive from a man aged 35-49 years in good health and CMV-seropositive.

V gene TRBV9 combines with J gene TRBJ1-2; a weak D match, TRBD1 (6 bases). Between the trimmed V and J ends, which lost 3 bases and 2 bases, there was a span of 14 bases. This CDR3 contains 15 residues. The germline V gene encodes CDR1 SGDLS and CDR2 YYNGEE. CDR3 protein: CASSEGGGVNYGYTF. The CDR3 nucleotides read TGTGCCAGCAGCGAGGGGGGAGGGGTCAACTATGGCTACACCTTC.

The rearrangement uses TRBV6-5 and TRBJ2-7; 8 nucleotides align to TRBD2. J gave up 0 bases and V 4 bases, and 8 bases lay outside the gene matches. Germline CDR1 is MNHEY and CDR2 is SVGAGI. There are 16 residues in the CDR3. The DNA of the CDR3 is TGTGCCAGCAGTTTTCGCGGGAGGACCTCCTCCTACGAGCAGTACTTC. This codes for CASSFRGRTSSYEQYF.

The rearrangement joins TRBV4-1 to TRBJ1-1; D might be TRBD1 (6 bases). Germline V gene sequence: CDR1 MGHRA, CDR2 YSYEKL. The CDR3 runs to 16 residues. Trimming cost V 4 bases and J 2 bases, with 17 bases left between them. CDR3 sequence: CASSLPPGQRNTEAFF. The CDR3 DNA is TGCGCCAGCAGCCTTCCCCCCGGACAGCGTAACACTGAAGCTTTCTTT.

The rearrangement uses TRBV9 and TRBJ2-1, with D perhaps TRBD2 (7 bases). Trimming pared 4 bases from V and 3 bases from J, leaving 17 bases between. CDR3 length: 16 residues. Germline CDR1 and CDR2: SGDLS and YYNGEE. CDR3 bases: TGTGCCAGCAGCACCTCGGGGGGCGGGAGCTACAATGAGCAGTTCTTC. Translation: CASSTSGGGSYNEQFF.

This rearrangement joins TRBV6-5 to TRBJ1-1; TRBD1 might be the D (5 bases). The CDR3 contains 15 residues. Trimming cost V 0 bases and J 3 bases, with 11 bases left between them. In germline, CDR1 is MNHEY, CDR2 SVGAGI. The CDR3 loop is CASSYSAGMDTEAFF. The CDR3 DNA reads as TGTGCCAGCAGTTACTCGGCAGGGATGGACACTGAAGCTTTCTTT.

The CDR3 sequence is CASSLGQVSYEQYF. As DNA, the CDR3 is TGTGCCAGCAGTCTGGGACAGGTTTCCTACGAGCAGTACTTC. J is TRBJ2-7 and V is TRBV6-5; TRBD1 agrees at 8 bases. The germline V gene encodes CDR1 MNHEY and CDR2 SVGAGI. The V gene end was trimmed by 5 bases and the J gene end by 1 base; junction bases not matched to a gene: 4. This CDR3 is 14 amino acids long.

The CDR3 loop is CAWSRAGVGTDTQYF. The CDR3 DNA follows: TGTGCCTGGAGTAGAGCGGGAGTAGGCACAGATACGCAGTATTTT. The chain links TRBV30 to TRBJ2-3; the match to TRBD2 covers 8 bases. Germline-derived CDR1 and CDR2 are GTSNPN and SVGIG (reference sequence). Unmatched junction bases numbered 5, after V lost 2 bases and J lost 1 base. CDR3 length: 15 residues.

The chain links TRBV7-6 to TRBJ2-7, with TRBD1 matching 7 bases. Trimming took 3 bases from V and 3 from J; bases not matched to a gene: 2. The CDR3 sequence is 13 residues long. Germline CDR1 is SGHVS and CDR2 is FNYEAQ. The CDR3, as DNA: TGTGCCAGCAGCTTCGGACAGGTCTACGAGCAGTACTTC. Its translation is CASSFGQVYEQYF.

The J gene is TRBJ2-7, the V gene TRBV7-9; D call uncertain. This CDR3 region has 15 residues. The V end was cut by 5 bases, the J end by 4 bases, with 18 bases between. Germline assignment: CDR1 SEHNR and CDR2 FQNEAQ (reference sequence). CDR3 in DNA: TGTGCCAGCAGCCCAGGTTTGACCCCGGAATACGAGCAGTACTTC. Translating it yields CASSPGLTPEYEQYF.

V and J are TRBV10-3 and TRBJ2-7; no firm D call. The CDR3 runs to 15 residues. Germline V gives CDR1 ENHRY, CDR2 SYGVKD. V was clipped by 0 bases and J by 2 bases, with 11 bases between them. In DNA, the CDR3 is TGTGCCATCAGTGAGTCGAGTGGTCCGACCTACGAGCAGTACTTC. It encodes CAISESSGPTYEQYF.

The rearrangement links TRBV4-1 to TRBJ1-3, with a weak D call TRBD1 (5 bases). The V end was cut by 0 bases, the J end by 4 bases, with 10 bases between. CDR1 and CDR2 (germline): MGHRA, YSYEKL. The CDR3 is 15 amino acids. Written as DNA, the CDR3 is TGCGCCAGCAGCCAAGATAACCCAGGGGGAAACACCATATATTTT. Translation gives CASSQDNPGGNTIYF.

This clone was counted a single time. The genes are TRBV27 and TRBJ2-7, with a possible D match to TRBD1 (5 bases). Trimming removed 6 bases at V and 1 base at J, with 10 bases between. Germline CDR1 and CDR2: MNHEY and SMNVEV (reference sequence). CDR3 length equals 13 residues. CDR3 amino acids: CASSPRVSYEQYF. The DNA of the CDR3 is TGTGCCAGCAGCCCCAGGGTTTCCTACGAGCAGTACTTC.

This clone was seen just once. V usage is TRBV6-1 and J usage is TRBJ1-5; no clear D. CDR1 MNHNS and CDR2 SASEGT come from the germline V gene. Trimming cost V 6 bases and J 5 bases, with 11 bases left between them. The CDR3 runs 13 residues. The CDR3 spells CASSPDPDQPQHF. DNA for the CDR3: TGTGCCAGCAGCCCCGATCCGGATCAGCCCCAGCATTTT.

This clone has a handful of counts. This CDR3 reads CASSFFIDTEAFF. As DNA, the CDR3 is TGTGCCAGCAGCTTCTTCATAGACACTGAAGCTTTCTTT. The chain is built from TRBV7-8 and TRBJ1-1, with D unresolved. V shed 3 bases and J shed 3 bases, with 8 bases lying between them. CDR1 is SGHVS, CDR2 FQNEAQ, per germline. The CDR3 covers 13 residues.

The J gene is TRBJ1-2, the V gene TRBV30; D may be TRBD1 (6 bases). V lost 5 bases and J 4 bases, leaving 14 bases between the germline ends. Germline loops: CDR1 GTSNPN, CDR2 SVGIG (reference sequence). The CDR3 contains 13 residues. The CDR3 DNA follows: TGTGCCTGGTTCACAGGGTACGGCTATGGCTACACCTTC. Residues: CAWFTGYGYGYTF.

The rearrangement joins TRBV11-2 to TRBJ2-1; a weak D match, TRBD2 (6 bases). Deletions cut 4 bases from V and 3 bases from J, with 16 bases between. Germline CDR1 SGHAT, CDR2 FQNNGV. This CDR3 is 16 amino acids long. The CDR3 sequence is CASSSISGAVYNEQFF. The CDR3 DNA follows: TGTGCCAGCAGCTCCATTTCGGGAGCGGTCTACAATGAGCAGTTCTTC.

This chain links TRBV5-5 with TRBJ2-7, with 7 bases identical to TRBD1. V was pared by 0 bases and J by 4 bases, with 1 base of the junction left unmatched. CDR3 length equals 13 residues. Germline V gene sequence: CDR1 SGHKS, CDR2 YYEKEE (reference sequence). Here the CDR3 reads CASSLGTGYEQYF. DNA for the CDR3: TGTGCCAGCAGCTTGGGGACAGGTTACGAGCAGTACTTC.

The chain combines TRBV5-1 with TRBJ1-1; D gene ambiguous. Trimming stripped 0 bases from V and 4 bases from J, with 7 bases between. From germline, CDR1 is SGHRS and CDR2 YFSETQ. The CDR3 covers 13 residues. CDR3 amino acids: CASSLVAGTEAFF. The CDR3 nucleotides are TGCGCCAGCAGCTTGGTGGCGGGCACTGAAGCTTTCTTT.

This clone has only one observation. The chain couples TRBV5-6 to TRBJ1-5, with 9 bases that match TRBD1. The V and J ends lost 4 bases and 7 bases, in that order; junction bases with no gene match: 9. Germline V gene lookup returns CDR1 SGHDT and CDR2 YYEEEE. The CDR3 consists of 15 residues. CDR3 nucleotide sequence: TGTGCCAGCAGCAACGGGGGACAGGGTATACAGCCCCAGCATTTT. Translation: CASSNGGQGIQPQHF.

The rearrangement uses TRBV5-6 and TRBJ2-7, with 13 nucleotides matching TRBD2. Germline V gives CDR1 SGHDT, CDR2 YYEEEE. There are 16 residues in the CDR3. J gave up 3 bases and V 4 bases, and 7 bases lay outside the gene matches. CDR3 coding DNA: TGTGCCAGCAGCGCGGGACTAGCGGGACTAGGCTACGAGCAGTACGTC. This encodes CASSAGLAGLGYEQYV.